This TCR beta chain originates from a study of Graves' ophthalmopathy and Graves' hyperthyroidism. Amplification from RNA transcripts yielded the TCR beta CDR3 regions. RT-PCR in the first round used HTBI primers; a second-round multiplex PCR followed. TCRdb ran MiXCR on the multiplex PCR reads and lists one entry per CDR3 protein. The sample contains about 1.2 million distinct CDR3 sequences, less than 45% of which appear only once. As to this clonotype: Its cognate antigen is unknown.

Notes on the study in general: Researchers report that a 13-signature model separated ophthalmopathy from stable hyperthyroidism, posting less than 90% sensitivity and about 78% specificity. This model predicted ophthalmopathy progression (sensitivity around 71%, specificity around 72%).

From germline, CDR1 is LNHDA and CDR2 SQIVND (reference sequence). V dropped 2 bases and J dropped 2; count of bases not matched to a gene: 5. The CDR3 is 16 residues long. Material: peripheral blood or thyroid tissue (not recorded which). This chain links TRBV19 with TRBJ1-5; 8 bases fit TRBD1. The clonotype originates from an adult man with Graves' hyperthyroidism. The CDR3 coding sequence is TGTGCCAGTAGTATACCAGGGGGCAGGGGCAATCAGCCCCAGCATTTT. This encodes CASSIPGGRGNQPQHF. Based on the CDR3 plus reference TRBV19 and TRBJ1-5, the full variable domain is DGGITQSPKYLFRKEGQNVTLSCEQNLNHDAMYWYRQDPGQGLRLIYYSQIVNDFQKGDIAEGYSVSREKKESFPLTVTSAQKNPTAFYLCASSIPGGRGNQPQHFGDGTRLSIL.